The entry that follows covers one TCR beta chain sequence. What it binds is unknown. These data belong to a study of T cells in localized non-small cell lung cancer. Between the trimmed V and J ends, which lost 8 bases and 4 bases, there was a span of 12 bases. The CDR3 has 12 residues. Germline CDR1 is GTSNPN and CDR2 is SVGIG (reference sequence). Study-wide results and limits: Longer overall survival associated with higher blood T cell density; shorter survival with higher adjacent-lung clonality. Appearance in adjacent lung was seen for a median approximately 58 of the top 100 tumor clones. Owing to sequencing of a solitary tumor region, heterogeneity cannot be discounted. Of the tissues analyzed, uninvolved adjacent lung showed maximal T cell clonality, greater than tumor.

The data were produced by immunoSEQ multiplex PCR, yet TCRdb's version contains in-frame clones alone and is incomplete. The data contain 25,000 to 35,000 clones, approximately 90% of them seen just once; the ten biggest clones take up approximately 7.5%. The chain joins TRBV30 to TRBJ1-3; D gene ambiguous. The clonotype was recovered from a male donor aged 60 or over with stage I lung adenocarcinoma. The specimen was peripheral blood, collected before any cancer treatment. CDR3 in DNA: TGTGCCCTGGGTGGATTGGGAAACACCATATATTTT. Protein: CALGGLGNTIYF.